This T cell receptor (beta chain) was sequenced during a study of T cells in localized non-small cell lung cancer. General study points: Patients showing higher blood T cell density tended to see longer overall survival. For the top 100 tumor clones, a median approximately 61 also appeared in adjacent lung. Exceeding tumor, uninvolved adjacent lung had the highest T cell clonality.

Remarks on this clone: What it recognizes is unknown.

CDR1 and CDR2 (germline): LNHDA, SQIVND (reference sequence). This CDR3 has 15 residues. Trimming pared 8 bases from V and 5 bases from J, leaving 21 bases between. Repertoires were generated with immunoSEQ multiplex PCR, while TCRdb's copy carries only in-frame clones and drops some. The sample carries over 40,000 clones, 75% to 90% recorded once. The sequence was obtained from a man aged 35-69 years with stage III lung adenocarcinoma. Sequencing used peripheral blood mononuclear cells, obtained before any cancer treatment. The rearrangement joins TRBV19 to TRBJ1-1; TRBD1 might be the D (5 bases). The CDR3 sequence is CASSRAATVGTEAFF. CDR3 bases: TGTGCCAGTTCGAGAGCTGCGACAGTTGGTACTGAAGCTTTCTTT.